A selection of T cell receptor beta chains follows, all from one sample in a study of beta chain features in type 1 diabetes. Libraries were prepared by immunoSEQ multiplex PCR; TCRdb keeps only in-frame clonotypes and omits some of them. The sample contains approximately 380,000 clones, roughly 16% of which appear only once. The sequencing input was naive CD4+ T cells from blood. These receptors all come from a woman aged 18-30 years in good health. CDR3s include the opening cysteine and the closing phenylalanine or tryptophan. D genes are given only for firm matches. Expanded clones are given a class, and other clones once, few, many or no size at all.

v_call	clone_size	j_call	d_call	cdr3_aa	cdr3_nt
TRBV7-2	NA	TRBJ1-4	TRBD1	CASSRGQLNEKLFF	TGTGCCAGCAGCCGGGGACAGCTTAATGAAAAACTGTTTTTT
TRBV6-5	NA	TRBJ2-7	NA	CASSYDYGGNSEQYF	TGTGCCAGCAGTTACGATTACGGCGGTAACTCCGAGCAGTACTTC
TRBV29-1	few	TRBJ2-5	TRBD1	CSVAPGTAQETQYF	TGCAGCGTGGCCCCCGGGACAGCCCAAGAGACCCAGTACTTC
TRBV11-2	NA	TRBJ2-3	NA	CASSSSRTDTQYF	TGTGCCAGCAGTTCGTCCCGCACAGATACGCAGTATTTT
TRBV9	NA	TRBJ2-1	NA	CASSVYVSTEQFF	TGTGCCAGCAGCGTATATGTTAGCACTGAGCAGTTCTTC
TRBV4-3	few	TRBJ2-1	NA	CASSHGLFNEQFF	TGCGCCAGCAGCCACGGACTATTCAATGAGCAGTTCTTC
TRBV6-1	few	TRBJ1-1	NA	CASRAGGNTEAFF	TGTGCCAGCAGAGCAGGTGGGAACACTGAAGCTTTCTTT
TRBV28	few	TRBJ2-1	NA	CASRGQAVNEQFF	TGTGCCAGCAGAGGCCAGGCCGTCAATGAGCAGTTCTTC
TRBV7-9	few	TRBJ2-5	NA	CASSPQGRETQYF	TGTGCCAGCAGCCCACAGGGTCGAGAGACCCAGTACTTC
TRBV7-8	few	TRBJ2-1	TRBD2	CASSPFPGLASNEQFF	TGTGCCAGCAGCCCATTTCCGGGACTAGCGAGCAATGAGCAGTTCTTC
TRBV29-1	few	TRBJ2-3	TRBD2	CSGGLAGGRGGTQYF	TGCAGCGGCGGACTAGCGGGAGGGCGAGGGGGTACGCAGTATTTT
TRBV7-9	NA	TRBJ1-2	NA	CASSLGQVAYGYTF	TGTGCCAGCAGCTTAGGACAGGTGGCCTATGGCTACACCTTC
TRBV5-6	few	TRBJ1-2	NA	CASSLEGDYGYTF	TGTGCCAGCAGCTTGGAGGGGGACTATGGCTACACCTTC